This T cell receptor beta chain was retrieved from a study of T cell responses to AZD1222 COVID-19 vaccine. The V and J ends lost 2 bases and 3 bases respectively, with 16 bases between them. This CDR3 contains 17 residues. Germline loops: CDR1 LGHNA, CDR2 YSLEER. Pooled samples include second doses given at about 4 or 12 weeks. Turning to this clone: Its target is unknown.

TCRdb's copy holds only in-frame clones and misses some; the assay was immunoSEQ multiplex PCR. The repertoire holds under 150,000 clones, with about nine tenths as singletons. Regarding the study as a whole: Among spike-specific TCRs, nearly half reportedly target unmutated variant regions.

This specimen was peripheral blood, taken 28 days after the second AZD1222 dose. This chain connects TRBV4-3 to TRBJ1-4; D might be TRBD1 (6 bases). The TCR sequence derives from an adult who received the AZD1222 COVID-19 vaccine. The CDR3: CASSQKKGGFANEKLFF. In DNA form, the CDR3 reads TGCGCCAGCAGCCAAAAGAAAGGGGGATTTGCTAATGAAAAACTGTTTTTT.